The 10 T cell receptor beta chains in this list originate from one sample, sequenced in a study of blood T cell repertoires in COVID-19. The assay was immunoSEQ multiplex PCR, and TCRdb's table has in-frame clones only and misses some. Among about 140,000 clones listed, approximately 91% were seen once. Source material: peripheral blood. These TCRs come from a man in his 70s with acute or convalescent COVID-19.

This chain joins TRBV2 and TRBJ1-2; TRBD1 aligns across 7 bases. J gave up 7 bases and V 4 bases, and 6 bases lay outside the gene matches. The CDR3 has 13 amino acids. The germline gives CDR1 SNHLY, CDR2 FYNNEI. DNA of the CDR3: TGTGCCAGCAGTGGACAGGGAATAGGTGGCTACACCTTC. It yields the protein CASSGQGIGGYTF.

The chain carries TRBV4-2 and TRBJ2-7; unclear D gene. The CDR3 extends over 13 amino acids. CDR1 LGHNA and CDR2 YNFKEQ come from the germline V gene. Deletions cut 0 bases from V and 9 bases from J, with 12 bases between. The CDR3 DNA reads TGTGCCAGCAGCCAAGATAACCCCCAGGTGCAGTACTTC. Translating it yields CASSQDNPQVQYF.

The V call is TRBV6-5, the J call TRBJ2-5, with D perhaps matching TRBD2 (5 bases). Germline V gives CDR1 MNHEY, CDR2 SVGAGI. The V and J ends lost 10 bases and 5 bases respectively, with 11 bases between them. The CDR3 loop spans 11 amino acids. The CDR3 loop reads CATSGWETQYF. In nucleotides, the CDR3 is TGTGCCACCTCGGGGTGGGAGACCCAGTACTTC.

V and J are TRBV12-5 and TRBJ2-2; 7 positions agree with TRBD1. J was trimmed by 0 bases and V by 2 bases; bases with no gene match: 9. The CDR3 consists of 18 residues. CDR1 LGHNT and CDR2 FRNRAP come from the germline V gene. The CDR3 coding sequence is TGTGCTAGTGGTTTGCTCCGGGACAGAAACGCGAACACCGGGGAGCTGTTTTTT. This encodes CASGLLRDRNANTGELFF.

The rearrangement joins TRBV19 to TRBJ2-6, with D uncertain. CDR1 is LNHDA and CDR2 is SQIVND in the germline V gene (reference sequence). Trimming removed 3 bases at V and 0 bases at J, with 6 bases between. This CDR3 contains 15 residues. CDR3 DNA: TGTGCCAGTAGTATTCAGGTCTCTGGGGCCAACGTCCTGACTTTC. Its translation is CASSIQVSGANVLTF.

V usage is TRBV25-1 and J usage is TRBJ1-1, with 9 bases that match TRBD1. Germline-derived CDR1 and CDR2 are MGHDK and SYGVNS. The CDR3 is 15 amino acids. The junction had 5 bases not matched to a gene; V was cut back by 3 bases and J by 3 bases. CDR3 in amino acids: CASSDGQGWDTEAFF. DNA for the CDR3: TGTGCCAGCAGTGACGGACAGGGGTGGGACACTGAAGCTTTCTTT.

CDR3 sequence: CASSHRTGVDQPQHF. In nucleotides, the CDR3 is TGCGCCAGCAGCCACAGGACAGGGGTTGATCAGCCCCAGCATTTT. The chain employs TRBV4-1 and TRBJ1-5, with TRBD1 identical over 9 bases. The germline V gene has CDR1 MGHRA and CDR2 YSYEKL. The CDR3 totals 15 residues. The V segment lost 3 bases and the J segment 5 bases; nucleotides outside the gene matches: 5.

This clone was seen just once. V gene TRBV18 combines with J gene TRBJ1-1; TRBD1 agrees at 12 bases. Germline V lookup: CDR1 KGHSH, CDR2 LQKENI. The trim removed 6 bases at V and 3 bases at J, leaving 11 bases unmatched. The CDR3 length is 17 residues. CDR3 DNA: TGTGCCAGCTCTCCAAGGGGACAGGGGGCTCGGGACACTGAAGCTTTCTTT. Protein sequence: CASSPRGQGARDTEAFF.

This clone was observed a few times. The gene calls are TRBV3-1 (or the pseudogene TRBV3-2) and TRBJ2-5; D unclear. The V gene lost 0 bases and the J gene lost 6 bases, with 11 bases spanning the gap. This CDR3 is 14 amino acids long. The germline V gene has CDR1 LGHDT and CDR2 YNNKEL (reference sequence). The CDR3 DNA reads TGTGCCAGCAGCCAAGATCTAGTCAGACAGACCCAGTACTTC. Protein product: CASSQDLVRQTQYF.

The chain carries TRBV12-2 and TRBJ1-1. TRBV12-2 is noted as a pseudogene. This CDR3 contains 16 residues. The CDR3 reads CASRPGPSGPNTEAFF. The CDR3 bases are TGTGCAAGTCGCCCCGGTCCAAGCGGGCCGAACACTGAAGCTTTCTTT.